This T cell receptor (beta chain) appears in the sequencing data of a study of CD8+CD57+ T cells in acquired aplastic anemia (dated by TCRdb to 2016 to 2018). In the study overall: A mean of 3.2 ug of DNA, ranging from roughly 0.19 to 27.4 ug, was extracted from sorted CD4+ and CD8+ cells. CD8+CD57+ expansion was defined as a frequency above the mean frequency observed in healthy subjects.

Flow cytometry had shown CD8+CD57+ cell expansion in the patients selected for sequencing. All patients had severe acquired aplastic anemia diagnosed by International Study of Aplastic Anemia and Agranulocytosis and Camitta criteria. At the time blood was sampled, none of the patients had received any therapy. The study deep-sequenced TCR repertoires of sorted CD4+ and CD8+ blood T cells from severe aplastic anemia patients and healthy subjects. Patients were enrolled in the USA under clinicaltrials.gov protocols 00001620, 01623167, 00001397, 00071045, 00081523 and 00961064. Ficoll-Paque density gradient centrifugation was used to isolate peripheral blood mononuclear cells. Before DNA was extracted, CD4+ and CD8+ T cells were sorted using either FACS or magnetic beads. Relative to germline, V is 2 bases shorter and J is 6 bases shorter, with 14 bases between their ends. The germline V gene yields ENHRY for CDR1 and SYGVKD for CDR2. From the cysteine up to the phenylalanine, the CDR3 has a length of 15 residues. Only the CDR3 region is kept as DNA, spanning 45 bases read in frame from base 1.

Findings and caveats that apply to the study as a whole: Although roughly 30 CD8+ CDR3 sequences were shared by patients and controls, these sequences appeared highly expressed in patients and within the immunodominant clones of patients. CD8+ Simpson's diversity did not differ significantly between patients and healthy controls (P=0.060).

This clonotype came up a few times. Its recognized antigen is unknown. Base qualities are not provided; no much larger clone lies one nucleotide away. Profiling of TCR beta VDJ combinations and CDR3 sequences used genomic DNA as the template. An Illumina HiSeq 2000 was used for TCR repertoire sequencing. For the original study's pipeline: Repertoire assessment relied on Simpson's diversity index, CDR3 size and DJ length profiles, and TRBV/TRBJ rearrangement plots. The most abundant DNA sequence in the deep sequencing data was defined as the immunodominant clone. CDR3 amino acid sequences were checked for sharing across subjects and were also compared against the VDJdb database and published repertoires. TCRdb's own reprocessing of the public reads used fastp at Q25 and MiXCR and kept productive beta chains. A single entry per CDR3 protein holds the most common genes and DNA from its merged rows. TCRdb, not the authors, supplied the V and J calls. The sample table holds about 250,000 distinct CDR3 sequences, of which 47% were seen once. The top ten constitute roughly 8% of the sample.

This TCR was sampled from a human donor with aplastic anemia. The sample consisted of sorted CD4+, CD8+, or CD8+CD57+ T cells (not recorded which) from PBMCs. The chain is encoded by TRBV10-3 joined to TRBJ2-1, with the D gene not confidently named. The DNA sequence reads TGTGCCATCAGTGAGGAACTGACGGCGGTCAATGAGCAGTTCTTC. This sequence encodes CAISEELTAVNEQFF.